Sequencing of this T cell receptor (beta chain) was carried out in a study of shared clonotypes between healthy human individuals. Germline V gene data show CDR1 as LNHDA and CDR2 as SQIVND (reference sequence). The CDR3 extends over 14 amino acids. V dropped 5 bases and J dropped 0 bases, with 7 bases sitting between them. Assay used: immunoSEQ multiplex PCR; TCRdb lists only in-frame clones, some missing. The sample yields some 550,000 clones, 97% seen once. This chain uses TRBV19 with TRBJ2-2; D gene unclear. Sequenced input: naive CD4+ T cells sorted from blood. Subset specified: CD45RA+ positively selected. This TCR was recovered from a woman in her 30s in good health. CDR3 sequence reads: CASSFAANTGELFF. CDR3 DNA sequence: TGTGCCAGTAGTTTCGCCGCGAACACCGGGGAGCTGTTTTTT.